This T cell receptor beta chain was recorded in a study of blood T cells in healthy people across ages. Findings and limits, study-wide: Possibly, changes in expanded clonotypes were confounded because donor CMV status was unknown.

Concerning this clonotype: Its antigen remains unidentified.

Combining a sample-barcoded 5' primer with a J-beta primer mix, a second PCR ran for about 7 to 11 cycles. A template-switch adaptor containing 12 random nucleotides labeled each cDNA molecule. TCRdb re-derived calls from the 5' RACE reads in MiXCR, one entry per CDR3 protein. The data contain around 1.1 million distinct CDR3 sequences, more than 30% of them singletons. The CDR3 covers 12 residues. Germline V gives CDR1 ENHRY, CDR2 SYGVKD. V lost 3 bases and J 5 bases, leaving 5 bases between the germline ends. This receptor was obtained from a man between 18 and 29 years old in good health. Material: blood. The chain links TRBV10-3 to TRBJ1-5; D unclear. CDR3 protein: CAISDRDQPQHF. The CDR3 DNA reads TGTGCCATCAGTGATAGGGATCAGCCCCAGCATTTT.